This T cell receptor beta chain was identified in a study of shared clonotypes between healthy human individuals. Deep was the level at which the assay was run. The table came from immunoSEQ multiplex PCR; TCRdb's copy has only in-frame clones and leaves some out. Here the sample spans some 680,000 clones, around 73% being singletons. The CD4+ fraction was divided into a CD45RA+ naive subset and a CD45RA-negative memory subset. The V and J ends lost 4 bases and 0 bases, in that order; junction bases with no gene match: 10. The CDR3 runs to 17 residues. Germline V gene sequence: CDR1 SGHNT, CDR2 YYREEE (reference sequence).

The genes are TRBV5-4 and TRBJ2-1; 7 nucleotides line up with TRBD2. Sequenced: memory CD4+ T cells sorted from blood. As to subset: CD45RA-negative fraction. This sequence was found in a woman in her 30s in good health. CDR3 sequence: CASSQEGGKSSYNEQFF. In nucleotides, the CDR3 is TGTGCCAGCAGCCAGGAGGGAGGGAAGAGCTCCTACAATGAGCAGTTCTTC.